One and the same sample provided the 9 T cell receptor beta chains below, sequenced in a study of shared clonotypes between healthy human individuals. Here immunoSEQ multiplex PCR was the method, and the copy in TCRdb shows in-frame clones only, minus some. Counted here are 600,000 to 750,000 clones, approximately 77% occurring once; the ten biggest clones make up under 2%. Sequencing was carried out using memory CD4+ T cells sorted from blood. Subset defined: CD45RA-negative fraction. These receptors were taken from a young woman in good health.

The chain links TRBV6-5 to TRBJ1-3; the D gene is possibly TRBD1 (5 bases). The V end was cut by 2 bases, the J end by 3 bases, with 8 bases between. This CDR3 has 14 amino acids. Germline values: CDR1 MNHEY, CDR2 SVGAGI. CDR3 sequence reads: CASSYRGVGNTIYF. The DNA of the CDR3 is TGTGCCAGCAGTTACAGGGGTGTTGGAAACACCATATATTTT.

The table lists this clone with a few counts. Other DNA variants within this sample encode the same CDR3. This chain links TRBV28 with TRBJ2-6; 8 positions match TRBD2. CDR1 is MDHEN, CDR2 SYDVKM, per germline. This CDR3 region has 13 residues. V gave up 6 bases and J gave up 8 bases; unmatched junction bases: 3. The CDR3 loop reads CASSPGGTNVLTF. The CDR3 DNA is TGTGCCAGCAGCCCGGGGGGGACCAACGTCCTGACTTTC.

The CDR3 DNA is TGTGCCAGCAGTGAATCACAGGGGACTAATGAAAAACTGTTTTTT. It codes for CASSESQGTNEKLFF. The chain is built from TRBV25-1 and TRBJ1-4; 7 bases match TRBD1. This CDR3 spans 15 amino acids. V lost 1 base and J lost 2; bases outside the gene matches: 1. Germline V gene data show CDR1 as MGHDK and CDR2 as SYGVNS.

The chain carries TRBV7-2 and TRBJ2-5, with 10 positions matching TRBD1. The J call may be mistaken, given a closer DNA end match to TRBJ2-7. CDR3 length: 15 amino acids. In germline, CDR1 is SGHTA, CDR2 FQGNSA. CDR3 residues: CASSEDRGRRNEQYF. As DNA, the CDR3 is TGTGCCAGCAGCGAAGACAGGGGGCGAAGGAACGAGCAGTACTTC.

This chain uses TRBV5-8 with TRBJ2-5; weak D call: TRBD2 (5 bases). Germline V lookup: CDR1 SGHTS, CDR2 YDEGEE. This CDR3 comprises 15 residues. The V end lost 2 bases, the J end lost 4 bases, and 15 bases lay between the germline ends. CDR3 DNA sequence: TGTGCCAGCAGCTTTTCTTCGGGGAGTCCAGAGACCCAGTACTTC. This gives the protein CASSFSSGSPETQYF.

The chain links TRBV9 to TRBJ2-1; a weak D match, TRBD2 (6 bases). Germline V gene lookup returns CDR1 SGDLS and CDR2 YYNGEE. Trimming stripped 0 bases from V and 5 bases from J, with 12 bases between. The CDR3 is 15 amino acids. The CDR3 loop is CASSVVAGINNEQFF. CDR3 coding DNA: TGTGCCAGCAGCGTAGTTGCGGGAATAAACAATGAGCAGTTCTTC.

V is TRBV4-1 and J is TRBJ2-7; the D gene could be TRBD1 or TRBD2 (5 bases each). The CDR3 has 15 residues. With 0 bases removed from V and 9 bases from J, the gap between germline ends came to 18 bases. Germline CDR1 is MGHRA and CDR2 is YSYEKL. The CDR3: CASSQEGPQGVPQYF. In DNA, the CDR3 is TGCGCCAGCAGCCAAGAGGGGCCGCAGGGAGTACCGCAGTACTTC.

This clone was seen a few times. The chain combines TRBV10-3 with TRBJ2-2; D is perhaps TRBD1 or TRBD2 (5 bases each). V was trimmed by 6 bases and J by 2 bases, leaving 13 bases between them. Germline V gene sequence: CDR1 ENHRY, CDR2 SYGVKD. CDR3 length equals 15 residues. CDR3 protein: CAIREDTRNTGELFF. The CDR3 DNA follows: TGTGCCATCAGGGAGGACACTCGAAACACCGGGGAGCTGTTTTTT.

The chain carries TRBV28 and TRBJ1-3; D gene ambiguous. CDR3 length: 13 residues. Deletions cut 8 bases from V and 4 bases from J, with 12 bases between. Germline-derived CDR1 and CDR2 are MDHEN and SYDVKM. The CDR3: CASLRSGGNTIYF. The CDR3 DNA follows: TGTGCCAGCTTACGGTCGGGCGGAAACACCATATATTTT.